Below, 20 T cell receptor beta chains from the same sample are listed, as sequenced in a study of blood T cell repertoires in COVID-19. The protocol was immunoSEQ multiplex PCR, while the TCRdb copy is restricted to in-frame clones and leaves out a portion. Found here are 62,000 or so clones, 70% to 90% of them singletons; the top ten hold about 1.5%. Sequencing used peripheral blood. These TCRs come from a woman in her fifties or sixties with acute or convalescent COVID-19.

V and J are TRBV12-3 or TRBV12-4 and TRBJ1-2, with D maybe TRBD1 (6 bases). This CDR3 is built from 13 residues. The V and J ends lost 5 bases and 7 bases respectively, with 14 bases between them. Here the CDR3 DNA reads TGTGCCAGCAGTCAGACCAGGGGCGCTGGCTACACCTTC. It translates to CASSQTRGAGYTF.

The chain uses TRBV19 and TRBJ2-7, with a possible D match to TRBD1 (6 bases). Deletions cut 7 bases from V and 2 bases from J, with 12 bases between. CDR3 length: 13 residues. Germline CDR1 is LNHDA and CDR2 is SQIVND (reference sequence). For the CDR3, the DNA is TGTGCCAGTAACCCCGGGACAACCTACGAGCAGTACTTC. Its protein product is CASNPGTTYEQYF.

The chain carries TRBV5-1 and TRBJ2-2, with TRBD2 matching over 10 bases. The V and J ends lost 7 bases and 6 bases, in that order; junction bases with no gene match: 12. The CDR3 totals 16 residues. Per the germline V gene, CDR1 is SGHRS and CDR2 is YFSETQ. In DNA form, the CDR3 reads TGCGCCAGCTTCGCCGGACCGGGACTAGCGTCCGGGGAGCTGTTTTTT. Protein: CASFAGPGLASGELFF.

The chain is built from TRBV6-1 and TRBJ2-7; D is perhaps TRBD2 (5 bases). This CDR3 region has 16 residues. V lost 4 bases, J lost 0 bases, and 16 bases lay in between. Germline lookup yields CDR1 MNHNS and CDR2 SASEGT. CDR3 bases: TGTGCCAGCAGTGGTCACGACCTAGGAGGCTCCTACGAGCAGTACTTC. Translated, it gives CASSGHDLGGSYEQYF.

This sequence joins TRBV6-5 and TRBJ2-7; 11 bases line up with TRBD2. The V gene's germline CDR1 is MNHEY and CDR2 SVGAGI. The junction had 5 bases not matched to a gene; V was cut back by 8 bases and J by 2 bases. The CDR3 is made up of 14 amino acids. The CDR3, as DNA: TGTGCCAGCGGAACTAGCGGGGGAACCTACGAGCAGTACTTC. Translating it yields CASGTSGGTYEQYF.

This chain's CDR3 is CASSQGASEEKLFF. CDR3 nucleotide sequence: TGTGCCAGCAGCCAGGGGGCCTCAGAAGAAAAACTGTTTTTT. The chain employs TRBV3-1 (or the pseudogene TRBV3-2) and TRBJ1-4; D may be TRBD1 (6 bases). V was trimmed by 3 bases and J by 8 bases, leaving 13 bases between them. Per germline, CDR1 LGHDT and CDR2 YNNKEL (reference sequence). CDR3 size: 14 residues.

This chain uses TRBV30 with TRBJ2-5; the match to TRBD2 covers 13 bases. The CDR3 has 15 amino acids. V was clipped by 7 bases and J by 5 bases; unmatched bases: 10. Looked up from germline, CDR1 is GTSNPN and CDR2 is SVGIG (reference sequence). The CDR3 spells CAFKTSGRGSETQYF. DNA of the CDR3: TGTGCCTTTAAAACTAGCGGGAGGGGATCGGAGACCCAGTACTTC.

Only a few counts were recorded for this clone. This chain connects TRBV7-2 to TRBJ1-3, with D possibly being TRBD1 (5 bases). Germline CDR1 reads SGHTA; CDR2 reads FQGNSA. The ends were cut back, 2 bases at V and 3 bases at J, with 11 bases in the middle. The CDR3 is 15 residues long. CDR3 coding DNA: TGTGCCAGCAGCTTAATAGTACAGGTTGGAAACACCATATATTTT. Its translation is CASSLIVQVGNTIYF.

The chain carries TRBV2 and TRBJ2-2; maybe TRBD1 (6 bases). The germline gives CDR1 SNHLY, CDR2 FYNNEI. V shed 6 bases and J shed 3 bases, with 8 bases lying between them. CDR3 length equals 13 residues. The CDR3 nucleotides read TGTGCCAGCAGGGCAGGGGACACCGGGGAGCTGTTTTTT. Translating gives CASRAGDTGELFF. Full variable domain (remainder filled in from reference TRBV2 and TRBJ2-2): EPEVTQTPSHQVTQMGQEVILRCVPISNHLYFYWYRQILGQKVEFLVSFYNNEISEKSEIFDDQFSVERPDGSNFTLKIRSTKLEDSAMYFCASRAGDTGELFFGEGSRLTVL.

This clone was seen once. This chain joins TRBV28 and TRBJ1-5; the match to TRBD1 covers 8 bases. This CDR3 comprises 13 residues. After removal of 6 bases from V and 6 bases from J, the junction contained 4 bases not matched to a gene. Germline-derived CDR1 and CDR2 are MDHEN and SYDVKM. CDR3 in DNA: TGTGCCAGCAGGACAGGGGATCTTCAGCCCCAGCATTTT. It codes for CASRTGDLQPQHF.

The gene calls are TRBV14 and TRBJ2-1, with 11 positions matching TRBD2. V shed 0 bases and J 4 bases; nucleotides not matched to a gene: 5. The CDR3 consists of 17 residues. Germline lookup yields CDR1 SGHDN and CDR2 FVKESK. The CDR3 spells CASSQEVRLAGYNEQFF. The CDR3 coding sequence is TGTGCCAGCAGCCAAGAAGTCCGACTAGCGGGGTACAATGAGCAGTTCTTC.

The genes are TRBV27 and TRBJ1-2; 10 bases line up with TRBD1. Germline V gene data show CDR1 as MNHEY and CDR2 as SMNVEV (reference sequence). J lost 8 bases, V lost 5 bases, and 8 bases had no gene match. This CDR3 has 14 residues. This CDR3 reads CASSLGQGLWGYTF. CDR3 sequence (DNA): TGTGCCAGCAGTCTGGGACAGGGGTTATGGGGCTACACCTTC.

This clone was observed a single time. This sequence joins TRBV3-1 (or the pseudogene TRBV3-2) and TRBJ1-6, with D tentatively TRBD1 (6 bases). This CDR3 is built from 15 residues. Germline loops: CDR1 LGHDT, CDR2 YNNKEL (reference sequence). V lost 4 bases and J 9 bases, leaving 16 bases between the germline ends. As DNA, the CDR3 is TGTGCCAGCAGCCCCACAGGGCCCGTAGCTTCACCCCTCCACTTT. Protein: CASSPTGPVASPLHF.

This chain joins TRBV19 and TRBJ2-2, with D possibly TRBD1 on 5 matching bases. Between the trimmed V and J ends, which lost 7 bases and 1 base, there was a span of 10 bases. Germline assignment: CDR1 LNHDA and CDR2 SQIVND (reference sequence). The CDR3 loop spans 14 amino acids. The CDR3 DNA reads TGTGCCAGTAAATCAACAGGGAACACCGGGGAGCTGTTTTTT. Its translation is CASKSTGNTGELFF.

The chain uses TRBV19 and TRBJ1-2, with 7 positions matching TRBD1. The CDR3 loop spans 13 amino acids. V dropped 2 bases and J dropped 7; count of bases not matched to a gene: 4. Germline CDR1 LNHDA, CDR2 SQIVND (reference sequence). DNA of the CDR3: TGTGCCAGTAGTATACAAGGGGGCGGTGGCTACACCTTC. Translating it yields CASSIQGGGGYTF. The variable domain in full, completed from reference TRBV19 and TRBJ1-2, reads DGGITQSPKYLFRKEGQNVTLSCEQNLNHDAMYWYRQDPGQGLRLIYYSQIVNDFQKGDIAEGYSVSREKKESFPLTVTSAQKNPTAFYLCASSIQGGGGYTFGSGTRLTVV.

This clone was recorded once. The CDR3 DNA reads as TGTGCCAGCAGCTTAGATGTATATTCCTCCTATGGCTACACCTTC. Residues: CASSLDVYSSYGYTF. The chain recombines TRBV11-3 with TRBJ1-2; D not resolved. The V end lost 0 bases, the J end lost 4 bases, and 12 bases lay between the germline ends. The CDR3 sequence is 15 residues long. Germline V gene sequence: CDR1 SGHNT, CDR2 YENEEA.

In nucleotides, the CDR3 is TGTGCCAGTAGTATCCCTTATCAGCCCCAGCATTTT. Translating gives CASSIPYQPQHF. This rearrangement joins TRBV19 to TRBJ1-5, with no clear D. The CDR3 loop spans 12 amino acids. V was cut by 3 bases and J by 5 bases, with 5 bases left in between. Per the germline V gene, CDR1 is LNHDA and CDR2 is SQIVND (reference sequence). The full variable domain, completed using reference TRBV19 and TRBJ1-5, is DGGITQSPKYLFRKEGQNVTLSCEQNLNHDAMYWYRQDPGQGLRLIYYSQIVNDFQKGDIAEGYSVSREKKESFPLTVTSAQKNPTAFYLCASSIPYQPQHFGDGTRLSIL.

The chain joins TRBV28 to TRBJ1-2; possibly TRBD1 for D (6 bases). V lost 6 bases and J 4 bases, leaving 15 bases between the germline ends. Germline CDR1 and CDR2: MDHEN and SYDVKM. CDR3 length equals 14 residues. The CDR3, as DNA: TGTGCCAGCAGAACCACAGGGTTTACCTATGGCTACACCTTC. Its protein product is CASRTTGFTYGYTF.

The chain is built from TRBV7-8 and TRBJ1-4, with TRBD1 identical over 7 bases. V dropped 2 bases and J dropped 8; count of bases not matched to a gene: 5. The CDR3 has 14 residues. CDR1 and CDR2 (germline): SGHVS, FQNEAQ. CDR3 bases: TGTGCCAGCAGCTTAAGACAGGGAAGGGAAAAACTGTTTTTT. Translating gives CASSLRQGREKLFF.

The chain links TRBV2 to TRBJ2-3, with TRBD2 identical over 7 bases. The CDR3 has 15 residues. After removal of 4 bases from V and 4 bases from J, the junction contained 8 bases not matched to a gene. Germline CDR1 reads SNHLY; CDR2 reads FYNNEI. CDR3 region: CASSASGVGADTQYF. In DNA, the CDR3 is TGTGCCAGCAGTGCAAGCGGGGTCGGGGCAGATACGCAGTATTTT. Together with reference TRBV2 and TRBJ2-3, the CDR3 gives the full variable domain: EPEVTQTPSHQVTQMGQEVILRCVPISNHLYFYWYRQILGQKVEFLVSFYNNEISEKSEIFDDQFSVERPDGSNFTLKIRSTKLEDSAMYFCASSASGVGADTQYFGPGTRLTVL.